Below, 15 T cell receptor beta chains from the same sample are listed, as sequenced in a study of T cell changes during pregnancy in multiple sclerosis (dated 2019 in TCRdb). The protocol used for the library was the immunoSEQ multiplex PCR assay. This is the immuneACCESS table as TCRdb keeps it, with only in-frame sequences that have V and J called. A part of the clones is gone; compared with another copy, unresolved V genes explain less than half, and the rest is unexplained. This sample lists fewer than 60,000 clones; approximately 94% were detected once. The ten largest make up less than 0.35% of the sample. The sample in question was CD4+ T cells from peripheral blood mononuclear cells, obtained in the third trimester of pregnancy. These receptors originate from a female donor with multiple sclerosis, enrolled in a pregnancy study.

The chain combines TRBV30 with TRBJ1-6; D ambiguous. CDR1 and CDR2 from the germline V gene are GTSNPN and SVGIG (reference sequence). Trimming cost V 2 bases and J 5 bases, with 7 bases left between them. The CDR3 loop spans 13 amino acids. The CDR3 nucleotides read TGTGCCTGGAGTCAGGCCCATAATTCACCCCTCCACTTT. It specifies CAWSQAHNSPLHF.

This clone has a handful of counts. The rearrangement links TRBV10-3 to TRBJ1-2; D not resolved. CDR1 ENHRY and CDR2 SYGVKD come from the germline V gene. Trimming removed 7 bases from V and 3 bases from J, with 9 bases in between. This CDR3 contains 12 residues. The CDR3 region is CAINKADYGYTF. CDR3 nucleotide sequence: TGTGCCATCAATAAAGCTGACTATGGCTACACCTTC.

The rearrangement joins TRBV29-1 to TRBJ2-1; D ambiguous. CDR3 length: 11 residues. The germline gives CDR1 SQVTM, CDR2 ANQGSEA. Deletions cut 7 bases from V and 4 bases from J, with 8 bases between. CDR3 sequence (DNA): TGCAGCGCCTTTACTTACAATGAGCAGTTCTTC. Protein product: CSAFTYNEQFF.

The chain combines TRBV28 with TRBJ2-1, with 7 bases matching TRBD1. V lost 6 bases to trimming and J lost 2 bases; unmatched junction nucleotides: 4. The CDR3 is made up of 14 amino acids. Germline V gene lookup returns CDR1 MDHEN and CDR2 SYDVKM. CDR3 DNA sequence: TGTGCCAGCAGGCCGGGACAGACCTACAATGAGCAGTTCTTC. Translated, it gives CASRPGQTYNEQFF. Filled out from reference TRBV28 and TRBJ2-1, the complete variable domain reads DVKVTQSSRYLVKRTGEKVFLECVQDMDHENMFWYRQDPGLGLRLIYFSYDVKMKEKGDIPEGYSVSREKKERFSLILESASTNQTSMYLCASRPGQTYNEQFFGPGTRLTVL.

This clone has a handful of counts. The V and J genes are TRBV19 and TRBJ1-5; tentative D call: TRBD1 (5 bases). The CDR3 extends over 15 amino acids. Germline assignment: CDR1 LNHDA and CDR2 SQIVND (reference sequence). V was pared by 5 bases and J by 10 bases, with 21 bases between. CDR3 DNA: TGTGCCAGTAGTCCCAGTCCCGGGACGGGGGTTCCCCAGCATTTT. Its translation is CASSPSPGTGVPQHF.

This chain uses TRBV18 with TRBJ1-1; tentatively, D is TRBD1 (6 bases). Germline-derived CDR1 and CDR2 are KGHSH and LQKENI. The CDR3 sequence is 14 residues long. The V end was cut by 3 bases, the J end by 1 base, with 9 bases between. The CDR3 DNA sequence: TGTGCCAGCTCACCCAGGACAGAGAACACTGAAGCTTTCTTT. Residues: CASSPRTENTEAFF.

In DNA form, the CDR3 reads TGTGCCAGTAGTTCGGCCTGGGCCGGACAGGGGGCTCGTAAGCCCCAGCATTTT. This codes for CASSSAWAGQGARKPQHF. This chain joins TRBV19 and TRBJ1-5; TRBD1 aligns across 11 bases. CDR3 length equals 18 residues. V lost 5 bases, J lost 8 bases, and 17 bases stayed unmatched. Germline V lookup: CDR1 LNHDA, CDR2 SQIVND (reference sequence).

The chain has TRBV28 and TRBJ2-1, with 12 bases identical to TRBD2. The trim removed 2 bases at V and 8 bases at J, leaving 4 bases unmatched. Germline values: CDR1 MDHEN, CDR2 SYDVKM. This CDR3 has 15 residues. The DNA of the CDR3 is TGTGCCAGCAGTTTAGAGACTAGCGGGAGCTATGAGCAGTTCTTC. This codes for CASSLETSGSYEQFF.

The chain employs TRBV7-9 and TRBJ2-1; D is perhaps TRBD2 (5 bases). The CDR3 has 13 residues. Germline lookup yields CDR1 SEHNR and CDR2 FQNEAQ (reference sequence). The V and J ends lost 5 bases and 9 bases respectively, with 14 bases between them. CDR3 nucleotides: TGTGCCAGCAGCGACACTAGTATCGCTGAGCAGTTCTTC. This sequence encodes CASSDTSIAEQFF.

The table lists this clone with a count of one. The chain couples TRBV12-5 to TRBJ1-5; TRBD1 is a possible D gene (6 bases). The germline CDR1 and CDR2 sequences are LGHNT and FRNRAP. The CDR3 consists of 14 residues. The V end was cut by 7 bases, the J end by 1 base, with 11 bases between. Written as DNA, the CDR3 is TGTGCTAGTGTTGGGGGCCCGAGCAATCAGCCCCAGCATTTT. Translated, it gives CASVGGPSNQPQHF.

V is TRBV5-1 and J is TRBJ2-2; TRBD1 aligns across 7 bases. The CDR3 length is 15 residues. V gave up 3 bases and J gave up 5 bases; unmatched junction bases: 7. Germline CDR1 reads SGHRS; CDR2 reads YFSETQ. The CDR3 DNA is TGCGCCAGCAGCTCGAAGACAGGGATAACCGGGGAGCTGTTTTTT. Translation: CASSSKTGITGELFF.

The chain's CDR3 is CASSLPSAGAAGANVLTF. For the CDR3, the DNA is TGTGCCAGCAGCTTACCGTCAGCGGGGGCCGCTGGGGCCAACGTCCTGACTTTC. The chain couples TRBV7-9 to TRBJ2-6, with 8 bases lining up with TRBD2. The CDR3 has 18 amino acids. Losses at the gene ends were 2 bases for V and 2 bases for J; bases not matched to a gene: 8. CDR1 and CDR2 from the germline V gene are SEHNR and FQNEAQ (reference sequence).

The chain uses TRBV19 and TRBJ1-3, with D unclear. The germline CDR1 and CDR2 sequences are LNHDA and SQIVND (reference sequence). The V and J ends lost 4 bases and 0 bases respectively, with 7 bases between them. The CDR3 has 14 residues. CDR3 sequence: CASSTPGSGNTIYF. CDR3 nucleotides: TGTGCCAGTAGTACCCCGGGCTCTGGAAACACCATATATTTT.

DNA of the CDR3: TGTGCCAGCTCAGCCGACAGGGACTATGGCTACACCTTC. Translation gives CASSADRDYGYTF. The chain joins TRBV18 to TRBJ1-2; 7 bases match TRBD1. The CDR3 is made up of 13 amino acids. Looked up from germline, CDR1 is KGHSH and CDR2 is LQKENI. After removal of 5 bases from V and 3 bases from J, the junction contained 3 bases not matched to a gene.

V gene TRBV30 combines with J gene TRBJ1-5; a possible D gene is TRBD1 (5 bases). This CDR3 is built from 15 residues. Germline values: CDR1 GTSNPN, CDR2 SVGIG (reference sequence). CDR3 in DNA: TGTGCGCTGTCCCGGGGGGGGAATAGCAATCAGCCCCAGCATTTT. It translates to CALSRGGNSNQPQHF.